Following are 26 T cell receptor beta chains from one sample sequenced in a study of control samples from healthy donors and cancer patients. The method was immunoSEQ multiplex PCR; TCRdb's version includes in-frame clones alone and lacks a portion of them. The table records about 58,000 clones, 70% to 90% of them present only once. The sample was PBMCs. Source of these receptors: a woman aged 60-75 years with lung cancer.

This rearrangement joins TRBV5-6 to TRBJ1-1; D remains unclear. Germline V gene data show CDR1 as SGHDT and CDR2 as YYEEEE. The CDR3 sequence is 14 residues long. With 0 bases removed from V and 4 bases from J, the gap between germline ends came to 10 bases. CDR3 nucleotides: TGTGCCAGCAGCTTGGTTCGGGCAATCACTGAAGCTTTCTTT. It translates to CASSLVRAITEAFF. The variable domain in full, with the rest retrieved from reference TRBV5-6 and TRBJ1-1, is DAGVTQSPTHLIKTRGQQVTLRCSPKSGHDTVSWYQQALGQGPQFIFQYYEEEERQRGNFPDRFSGHQFPNYSSELNVNALLLGDSALYLCASSLVRAITEAFFGQGTRLTVV.

This clone was counted once. The V call is TRBV27, the J call TRBJ1-1, with 9 bases aligning to TRBD1. The length of the CDR3 is 20 residues. Germline CDR1 and CDR2: MNHEY and SMNVEV (reference sequence). The trim removed 2 bases at V and 3 bases at J, leaving 19 bases unmatched. The CDR3 here is CASSLNTGGAELGRDTEAFF. CDR3 bases: TGTGCCAGCAGTTTAAATACAGGGGGCGCCGAGTTGGGGCGGGACACTGAAGCTTTCTTT.

The chain carries TRBV7-9 and TRBJ1-1; maybe TRBD1 (6 bases). This CDR3 spans 14 amino acids. Trimming took 5 bases from V and 4 from J, leaving 14 bases between them. Germline V gene sequence: CDR1 SEHNR, CDR2 FQNEAQ (reference sequence). CDR3 protein: CASSPAQGITEAFF. DNA for the CDR3: TGTGCCAGCAGCCCTGCTCAGGGGATCACTGAAGCTTTCTTT.

V usage is TRBV11-1 and J usage is TRBJ2-5; TRBD1 aligns across 7 bases. The CDR3 contains 16 residues. Trimming cost V 5 bases and J 1 base; bases outside gene matches: 10. Germline V lookup: CDR1 SGHAT, CDR2 FQDESV (reference sequence). The CDR3 sequence: CASSLGTGTAQETQYF. In nucleotides, the CDR3 is TGTGCCAGCAGCCTGGGCACCGGGACAGCCCAAGAGACCCAGTACTTC.

The chain employs TRBV6-5 and TRBJ1-2; D is possibly TRBD1 (6 bases). V gave up 9 bases and J gave up 4 bases, with 12 bases separating them. CDR3 length: 12 residues. Germline lookup yields CDR1 MNHEY and CDR2 SVGAGI. CDR3 sequence (DNA): TGTGCCAGTACAGGGAATGTCTATGGCTACACCTTC. It encodes CASTGNVYGYTF.

The CDR3 sequence is CASSQRGETQYF. The CDR3 bases are TGTGCCAGCAGCCAACGAGGGGAGACCCAGTACTTC. The J gene is TRBJ2-5, the V gene TRBV7-9; D might be TRBD2 (5 bases). Between the trimmed V and J ends, which lost 5 bases and 5 bases, there was a span of 9 bases. This CDR3 has 12 residues. Germline V gives CDR1 SEHNR, CDR2 FQNEAQ (reference sequence).

The chain carries TRBV5-1 and TRBJ1-5; D might be TRBD1 (5 bases). Germline values: CDR1 SGHRS, CDR2 YFSETQ. The CDR3 contains 14 residues. The V end lost 1 base, the J end lost 7 bases, and 12 bases lay between the germline ends. CDR3 in amino acids: CASSLSAGSQPQHF. CDR3 sequence (DNA): TGCGCCAGCAGCTTGTCGGCAGGGTCCCAGCCCCAGCATTTT.

This chain links TRBV9 with TRBJ1-3; 9 positions match TRBD1. The CDR3 length is 15 residues. V was pared by 4 bases and J by 0 bases, with 2 bases of the junction left unmatched. CDR1 is SGDLS and CDR2 is YYNGEE in the germline V gene. In DNA, the CDR3 is TGTGCCAGCAGCTGGGACAGGGACTCTGGAAACACCATATATTTT. This translates into CASSWDRDSGNTIYF.

The rearrangement joins TRBV27 to TRBJ2-1; no clear D. CDR3 size: 14 residues. Trimming pared 5 bases from V and 0 bases from J, leaving 8 bases between. In germline, CDR1 is MNHEY, CDR2 SMNVEV (reference sequence). The CDR3 region is CASSTTFSYNEQFF. CDR3 DNA sequence: TGTGCCAGCAGTACCACCTTCTCCTACAATGAGCAGTTCTTC.

The V and J genes are TRBV30 and TRBJ1-1; D is uncertain. Germline V CDR1 and CDR2: GTSNPN, SVGIG (reference sequence). This CDR3 has 12 amino acids. V was shortened by 4 bases and J by 1 base, with 7 bases between the two germline ends. The CDR3 DNA reads TGTGCCTGGAACGGCGGGAACACTGAAGCTTTCTTT. Its protein is CAWNGGNTEAFF.

This chain links TRBV21-1 with TRBJ2-7; the tabulated D call, TRBD1, remains unverified against the DNA. TRBV21-1 is designated a pseudogene. CDR3 size: 20 residues. The CDR3 nucleotides read TGTGCCAGCAGCAAAGCGCGAGGTGGGTTTGAGGACAGGGGATCCTACGAGCAGTACTTC. Its translation is CASSKARGGFEDRGSYEQYF.

This clone was counted a few times. The chain links TRBV7-3 to TRBJ2-2, with TRBD2 matching 12 bases. Germline V gene sequence: CDR1 SGHTA, CDR2 FQGTGA. V lost 5 bases to trimming and J lost 6 bases; unmatched junction nucleotides: 4. The CDR3 runs to 15 residues. The DNA for the CDR3 is TGTGCCAGCAGCCCGACTAGCGGGAGAGCCGGGGAGCTGTTTTTT. Its protein is CASSPTSGRAGELFF.

The chain recombines TRBV29-1 with TRBJ1-2, with D perhaps matching TRBD1 (6 bases). Germline CDR1 is SQVTM and CDR2 is ANQGSEA. V was shortened by 4 bases and J by 6 bases, with 15 bases between the two germline ends. This CDR3 spans 13 amino acids. The CDR3 DNA reads TGCAGCGTTGTGACGTGGGGGGCTAATGGCTACACCTTC. It translates to CSVVTWGANGYTF.

The gene calls are TRBV2 and TRBJ1-6, with a weak D call TRBD1 (6 bases). The CDR3 spans 16 residues. V dropped 6 bases and J dropped 7 bases, with 19 bases sitting between them. Germline CDR1 reads SNHLY; CDR2 reads FYNNEI. The CDR3: CASRTDTGIRNSPLHF. CDR3 nucleotides: TGTGCCAGCAGAACCGACACAGGGATTAGGAATTCACCCCTCCACTTT.

The rearrangement links TRBV28 to TRBJ1-4; perhaps TRBD1 as D (6 bases). Deletions cut 7 bases from V and 10 bases from J, with 13 bases between. The CDR3 loop spans 12 amino acids. The V gene's germline CDR1 is MDHEN and CDR2 SYDVKM. The CDR3, as DNA: TGTGCCAGCACTACGGGGGGCAGAAAACTGTTTTTT. Amino acids: CASTTGGRKLFF.

The chain joins TRBV7-9 to TRBJ2-5; D ambiguous. The germline gives CDR1 SEHNR, CDR2 FQNEAQ (reference sequence). V lost 5 bases to trimming and J lost 2 bases, with 15 bases between them. This CDR3 contains 15 residues. CDR3 amino acids: CASSPRSGLQETQYF. Written as DNA, the CDR3 is TGTGCCAGCAGCCCCCGATCGGGTCTGCAAGAGACCCAGTACTTC. The full variable domain, with the rest looked up from reference TRBV7-9 and TRBJ2-5, is DTGVSQNPRHKITKRGQNVTFRCDPISEHNRLYWYRQTLGQGPEFLTYFQNEAQLEKSRLLSDRFSAERPKGSFSTLEIQRTEQGDSAMYLCASSPRSGLQETQYFGPGTRLLVL.

The gene calls are TRBV28 and TRBJ1-2, with TRBD1 matching 12 bases. This CDR3 spans 14 amino acids. V lost 5 bases to trimming and J lost 8 bases; unmatched junction nucleotides: 6. Germline lookup yields CDR1 MDHEN and CDR2 SYDVKM. The CDR3 loop reads CASSPGTGGEGYTF. DNA for the CDR3: TGTGCCAGCAGTCCCGGGACAGGGGGCGAGGGCTACACCTTC.

The V call is TRBV5-1, the J call TRBJ1-6, with D maybe TRBD1 (5 bases). This CDR3 is built from 15 residues. The germline gives CDR1 SGHRS, CDR2 YFSETQ. Trimming stripped 1 base from V and 9 bases from J, with 14 bases between. The chain's CDR3 is CASSLKGQGGSPLHF. The DNA of the CDR3 is TGCGCCAGCAGCTTGAAGGGGCAGGGAGGTTCACCCCTCCACTTT. The variable domain in full, with the rest retrieved from reference TRBV5-1 and TRBJ1-6, is KAGVTQTPRYLIKTRGQQVTLSCSPISGHRSVSWYQQTPGQGLQFLFEYFSETQRNKGNFPGRFSGRQFSNSRSEMNVSTLELGDSALYLCASSLKGQGGSPLHFGNGTRLTVT.

J is TRBJ2-2 and V is TRBV6-1; D is undetermined. The V gene's germline CDR1 is MNHNS and CDR2 SASEGT. The CDR3 is made up of 15 amino acids. Between the trimmed V and J ends, which lost 1 base and 6 bases, there was a span of 12 bases. In nucleotides, the CDR3 is TGTGCCAGCAGTGAAGAAGTGTATTGGTCCGGGGAGCTGTTTTTT. It is translated as CASSEEVYWSGELFF.

The V gene is TRBV4-1, the J gene TRBJ2-4, with 9 bases that match TRBD2. Germline CDR1 reads MGHRA; CDR2 reads YSYEKL. V lost 4 bases and J lost 5; bases outside the gene matches: 12. CDR3 length equals 17 residues. CDR3 sequence reads: CASSRLTRASGENIQYF. CDR3 in DNA: TGCGCCAGCAGCCGCCTCACCCGGGCTAGCGGGGAAAACATTCAGTACTTC.

The CDR3 DNA follows: TGTGCCAGCAGCTTAGTCCATGAAGCTTTCTTT. Amino acid sequence: CASSLVHEAFF. V is TRBV5-6 and J is TRBJ1-1; D uncertain. Trimming shortened V by 2 bases and J by 7 bases, and 6 bases separated the two germline ends. The CDR3 is 11 amino acids. CDR1 and CDR2 from the germline V gene are SGHDT and YYEEEE.

The gene calls are TRBV6-2 or TRBV6-3 and TRBJ1-2; D call uncertain. Deletions cut 0 bases from V and 3 bases from J, with 8 bases between. Germline lookup yields CDR1 MNHEY and CDR2 SVGEGT. The CDR3 length is 14 residues. CDR3: CASSYSPQDYGYTF. The CDR3 region has the DNA TGTGCCAGCAGTTACTCTCCCCAGGACTATGGCTACACCTTC.

The genes are TRBV24-1 and TRBJ2-2, with 10 bases identical to TRBD1. CDR3 length: 17 amino acids. Germline V gene data show CDR1 as KGHDR and CDR2 as SFDVKD. Trimming cost V 4 bases and J 5 bases; bases outside gene matches: 9. The CDR3 DNA sequence: TGTGCCACCAGTGACCTAAGACAGGGGGCGCGAACCGGGGAGCTGTTTTTT. Residues: CATSDLRQGARTGELFF.

This chain links TRBV7-8 with TRBJ1-1; TRBD1 matches at 7 bases. V lost 3 bases, J lost 5 bases, and 9 bases stayed unmatched. CDR3 length: 15 amino acids. CDR1 is SGHVS and CDR2 is FQNEAQ in the germline V gene. The CDR3 DNA follows: TGTGCCAGCAGCTTCTCAGGGGGAGGGTGGACTGAAGCTTTCTTT. Its protein product is CASSFSGGGWTEAFF.

In its sample, this clone was seen once. The rearrangement uses TRBV18 and TRBJ2-3; TRBD1 matches 8 bases. The ends lost 4 bases at V and 3 bases at J; junction bases unmatched: 6. Germline V lookup: CDR1 KGHSH, CDR2 LQKENI. The CDR3 loop spans 15 amino acids. The CDR3 DNA is TGTGCCAGCTCACAGACAGGGGTGAGGACAGATACGCAGTATTTT. Amino acid sequence: CASSQTGVRTDTQYF.

The chain employs TRBV5-1 and TRBJ1-2; D possibly corresponds to TRBD1 (5 bases). This CDR3 is 15 amino acids long. Germline V CDR1 and CDR2: SGHRS, YFSETQ. V was clipped by 1 base and J by 5 bases, with 15 bases between them. CDR3 in amino acids: CASSLMGEALYGYTF. CDR3 DNA sequence: TGCGCCAGCAGCTTGATGGGGGAAGCCCTTTATGGCTACACCTTC.